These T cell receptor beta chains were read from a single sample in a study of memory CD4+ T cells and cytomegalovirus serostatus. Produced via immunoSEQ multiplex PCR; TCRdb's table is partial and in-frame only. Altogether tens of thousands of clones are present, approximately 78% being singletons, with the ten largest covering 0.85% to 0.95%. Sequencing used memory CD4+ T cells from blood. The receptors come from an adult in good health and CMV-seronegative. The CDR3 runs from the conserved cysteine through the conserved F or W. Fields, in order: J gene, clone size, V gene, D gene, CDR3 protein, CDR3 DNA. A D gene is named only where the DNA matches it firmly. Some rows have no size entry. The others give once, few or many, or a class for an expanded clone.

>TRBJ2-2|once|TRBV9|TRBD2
CASSGGTSGISGELFF
TGTGCCAGCAGCGGCGGGACTAGCGGGATATCAGGGGAGCTGTTTTTT
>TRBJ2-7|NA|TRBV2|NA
CASSEELFKTYEQYF
TGTGCCAGCAGTGAAGAACTATTCAAAACCTACGAGCAGTACTTC
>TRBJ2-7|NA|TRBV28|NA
CASLQRPSYEQYF
TGTGCCAGCCTCCAGCGCCCCTCCTACGAGCAGTACTTC
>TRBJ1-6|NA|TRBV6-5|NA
CASSYNRNSPLHF
TGTGCCAGCAGTTACAACCGAAATTCACCCCTCCACTTT
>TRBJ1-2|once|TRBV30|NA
CAYGRRTNYGYTF
TGTGCCTACGGAAGGCGGACGAACTATGGCTACACCTTC
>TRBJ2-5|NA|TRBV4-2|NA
CASSARRGEETQYF
TGTGCCAGCAGCGCCCGACGAGGGGAGGAGACCCAGTACTTC
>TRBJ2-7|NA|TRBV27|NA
CASSLRSDWDYEQYF
TGTGCCAGCAGTTTGAGGTCCGATTGGGACTACGAGCAGTACTTC
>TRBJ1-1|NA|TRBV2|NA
CASGPLDLRAFF
TGTGCCAGCGGACCCCTCGACCTCCGGGCTTTCTTT
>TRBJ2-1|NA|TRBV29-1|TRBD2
CSVRLAGAHNEQFF
TGCAGCGTGAGACTAGCGGGGGCCCACAATGAGCAGTTCTTC
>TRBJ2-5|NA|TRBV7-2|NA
CASSQTRLRTQYF
TGTGCCAGCAGCCAAACCCGCCTTAGGACCCAGTACTTC
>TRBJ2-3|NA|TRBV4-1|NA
CASSQDQLATGQDTQYF
TGCGCCAGCAGCCAAGACCAACTAGCAACCGGGCAAGATACGCAGTATTTT
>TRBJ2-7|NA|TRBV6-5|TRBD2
CASRLGGSSYEQYF
TGTGCCAGCAGACTGGGAGGGAGCTCCTACGAGCAGTACTTC
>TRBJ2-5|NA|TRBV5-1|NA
CASRNSGSKETQYF
TGCGCCAGCAGGAATTCCGGGTCCAAAGAGACCCAGTACTTC
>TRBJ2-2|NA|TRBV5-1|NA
CASSFLDTGELFF
TGCGCCAGCAGCTTCCTTGACACCGGGGAGCTGTTTTTT
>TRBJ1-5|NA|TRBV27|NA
CASSLYGSGNQPQHF
TGTGCCAGCAGTTTATACGGGAGTGGCAATCAGCCCCAGCATTTT
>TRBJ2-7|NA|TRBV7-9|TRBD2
CASSLKAGMGYEQYF
TGTGCCAGCAGCTTAAAAGCGGGAATGGGCTACGAGCAGTACTTC
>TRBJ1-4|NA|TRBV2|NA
CASILQGGLTNEKLFF
TGTGCCAGCATCCTACAGGGAGGGCTAACTAATGAAAAACTGTTTTTT
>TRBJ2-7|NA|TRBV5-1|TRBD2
CASSPGGSGRGSSYEQYF
TGCGCCAGCAGCCCTGGTGGTAGCGGGAGGGGTAGCTCCTACGAGCAGTACTTC
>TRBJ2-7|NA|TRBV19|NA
CASSTSGSSYEQYF
TGTGCCAGTAGTACCTCAGGTAGCTCCTACGAGCAGTACTTC
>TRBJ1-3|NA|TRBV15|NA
CATSRDYQHSGNTIYF
TGTGCCACCAGCAGAGATTACCAGCACTCTGGAAACACCATATATTTT
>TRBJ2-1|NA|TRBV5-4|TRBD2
CASSPSASGIDNEQFF
TGTGCCAGCAGCCCGTCGGCTAGCGGGATTGACAATGAGCAGTTCTTC
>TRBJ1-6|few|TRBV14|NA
CASSLYSSPLHF
TGTGCCAGCAGCCTGTATTCTTCACCCCTCCACTTT
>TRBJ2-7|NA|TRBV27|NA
CASSLRERNYEQYF
TGTGCCAGCAGTTTAAGGGAGAGAAACTACGAGCAGTACTTC
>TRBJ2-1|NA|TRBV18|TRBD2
CASSPPTSSYEQFF
TGTGCCAGCTCACCCCCGACTAGCTCTTATGAGCAGTTCTTC
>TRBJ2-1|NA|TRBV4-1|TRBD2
CASSPAGGLNNEQFF
TGCGCCAGCAGTCCAGCGGGGGGACTAAATAATGAGCAGTTCTTC
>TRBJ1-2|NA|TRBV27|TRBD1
CASSSTGTGLGGYTF
TGTGCCAGCAGTTCCACCGGGACAGGGTTGGGTGGCTACACCTTC
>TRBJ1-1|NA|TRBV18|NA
CASSGGWNTEAFF
TGTGCCAGCTCGGGAGGCTGGAACACTGAAGCTTTCTTT
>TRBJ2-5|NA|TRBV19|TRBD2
CASSKRGSGVGGTQYF
TGTGCCAGTAGTAAACGTGGTAGCGGGGTCGGGGGGACCCAGTACTTC
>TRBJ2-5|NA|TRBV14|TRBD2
CASSRRAGGNQETQYF
TGTGCCAGCAGCCGAAGGGCGGGGGGGAACCAAGAGACCCAGTACTTC
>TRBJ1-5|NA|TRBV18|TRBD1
CASSPTPGGGNQPQHF
TGTGCCAGCTCACCAACGCCAGGGGGTGGCAATCAGCCCCAGCATTTT
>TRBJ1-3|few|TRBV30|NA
CAWSPWAPGNTIYF
TGTGCCTGGAGTCCCTGGGCTCCTGGAAACACCATATATTTT
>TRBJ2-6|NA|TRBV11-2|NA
CASSPQQGTGANVLTF
TGTGCCAGCAGCCCACAACAGGGTACTGGGGCCAACGTCCTGACTTTC
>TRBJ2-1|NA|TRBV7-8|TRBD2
CASTSSRLAVFDNEQFF
TGTGCCAGCACCTCTTCTAGGCTAGCGGTTTTCGACAATGAGCAGTTCTTC
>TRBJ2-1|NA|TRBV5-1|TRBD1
CASSLAPTGGAYNEQFF
TGCGCCAGCAGCTTGGCCCCTACAGGGGGCGCCTACAATGAGCAGTTCTTC
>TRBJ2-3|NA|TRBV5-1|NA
CASSRDSPTDTQYF
TGCGCCAGCAGCCGGGACTCGCCCACAGATACGCAGTATTTT
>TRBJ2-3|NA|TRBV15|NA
CATSRDRDTQYF
TGTGCCACCAGCAGAGATCGAGATACGCAGTATTTT
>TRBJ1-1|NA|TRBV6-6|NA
CASSYQALMNTEAFF
TGTGCCAGCAGTTATCAAGCCCTAATGAACACTGAAGCTTTCTTT
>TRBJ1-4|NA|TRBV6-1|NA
CASSEARKATNEKLFF
TGTGCCAGCAGTGAAGCAAGGAAGGCAACTAATGAAAAACTGTTTTTT
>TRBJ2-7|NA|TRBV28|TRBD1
CASRGQVPTYEQYF
TGTGCCAGCAGGGGACAGGTCCCCACCTACGAGCAGTACTTC
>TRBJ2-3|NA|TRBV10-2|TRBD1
CASSGGGTASTDTQYF
TGCGCCAGCAGTGGGGGTGGGACAGCTAGCACAGATACGCAGTATTTT
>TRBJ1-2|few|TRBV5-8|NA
CASSFVQPGGYGYTF
TGTGCCAGCAGCTTTGTACAGCCCGGAGGCTATGGCTACACCTTC
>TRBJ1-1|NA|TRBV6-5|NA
CASSPIRENTEAFF
TGTGCCAGCAGTCCCATTCGAGAGAACACTGAAGCTTTCTTT
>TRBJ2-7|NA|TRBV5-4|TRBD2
CASSERGGHYEQYF
TGTGCCAGCAGCGAGCGGGGGGGCCACTATGAGCAGTACTTC
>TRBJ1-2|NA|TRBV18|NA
CASSLDLGGLYGYTF
TGTGCCAGCTCACTGGACCTGGGGGGCCTCTATGGCTACACCTTC
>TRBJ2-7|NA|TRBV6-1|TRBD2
CASSEELGGYEQYF
TGTGCCAGCAGTGAAGAATTGGGGGGGTACGAGCAGTACTTC
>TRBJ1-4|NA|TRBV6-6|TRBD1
CASLRTGGFEKLFF
TGTGCCAGCCTAAGGACAGGGGGTTTTGAAAAACTGTTTTTT
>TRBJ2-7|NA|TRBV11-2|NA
CASSPISRGGVYEQYF
TGTGCCAGCAGCCCAATCTCCAGGGGAGGGGTCTACGAGCAGTACTTC
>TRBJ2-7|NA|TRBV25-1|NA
CASSGGRGGSYEQYF
TGTGCCAGCAGTGGGGGCCGAGGGGGGTCCTACGAGCAGTACTTC
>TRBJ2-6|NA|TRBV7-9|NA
CASSLGEGLISGANVLTF
TGTGCCAGCAGCTTAGGAGAGGGTTTGATCTCTGGGGCCAACGTCCTGACTTTC
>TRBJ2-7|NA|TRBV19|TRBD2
CASSIAGTSGGYEQYF
TGTGCCAGTAGTATAGCCGGGACTAGCGGAGGCTACGAGCAGTACTTC
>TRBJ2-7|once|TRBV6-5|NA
CASSYSRTPGGEQYF
TGTGCCAGCAGTTACTCGCGGACCCCAGGGGGGGAGCAGTACTTC
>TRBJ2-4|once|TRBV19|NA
CASSPQGDSPLRTVAKNIQYF
TGTGCCAGTAGCCCACAGGGCGATAGCCCACTTAGGACCGTAGCCAAAAACATTCAGTACTTC
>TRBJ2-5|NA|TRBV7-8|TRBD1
CASSRGATGAGETQYF
TGTGCCAGCTCCCGGGGTGCGACAGGGGCAGGAGAGACCCAGTACTTC
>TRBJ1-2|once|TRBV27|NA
CASSPYDTGWGDGYTF
TGTGCCAGCAGTCCCTACGACACGGGTTGGGGCGATGGCTACACCTTC
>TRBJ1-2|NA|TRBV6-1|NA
CASSGEGRLLYGYTF
TGTGCCAGCAGTGGCGAGGGCCGACTCCTCTATGGCTACACCTTC
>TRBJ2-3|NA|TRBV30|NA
CAWTSRSTDTQYF
TGTGCCTGGACTTCGAGGAGCACAGATACGCAGTATTTT
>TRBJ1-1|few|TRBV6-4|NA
CASSLHWNTEAFF
TGTGCCAGCAGTCTACATTGGAACACTGAAGCTTTCTTT
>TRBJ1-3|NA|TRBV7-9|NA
CASSFVTSGNTIYF
TGTGCCAGCAGCTTTGTGACATCCGGAAACACCATATATTTT
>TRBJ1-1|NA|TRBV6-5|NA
CASIKGTFTEAFF
TGTGCCAGCATAAAGGGAACGTTCACTGAAGCTTTCTTT
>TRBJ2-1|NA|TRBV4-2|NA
CASSQKAGGLGYNEQFF
TGTGCCAGCAGCCAAAAAGCGGGTGGGTTAGGATACAATGAGCAGTTCTTC